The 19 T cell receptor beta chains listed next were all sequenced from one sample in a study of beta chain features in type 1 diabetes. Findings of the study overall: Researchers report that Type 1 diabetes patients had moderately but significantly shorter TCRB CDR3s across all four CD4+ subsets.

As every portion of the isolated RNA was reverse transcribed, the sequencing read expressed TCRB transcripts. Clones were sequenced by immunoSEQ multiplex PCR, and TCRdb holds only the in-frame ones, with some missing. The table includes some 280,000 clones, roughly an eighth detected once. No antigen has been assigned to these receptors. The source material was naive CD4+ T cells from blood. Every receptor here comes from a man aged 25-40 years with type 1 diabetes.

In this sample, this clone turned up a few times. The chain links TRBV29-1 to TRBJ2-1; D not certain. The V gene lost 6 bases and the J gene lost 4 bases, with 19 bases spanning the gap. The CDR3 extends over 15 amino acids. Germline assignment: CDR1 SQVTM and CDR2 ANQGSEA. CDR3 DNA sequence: TGCAGCGTCCGCGGAACAAGTTCAGATTACAATGAGCAGTTCTTC. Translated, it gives CSVRGTSSDYNEQFF.

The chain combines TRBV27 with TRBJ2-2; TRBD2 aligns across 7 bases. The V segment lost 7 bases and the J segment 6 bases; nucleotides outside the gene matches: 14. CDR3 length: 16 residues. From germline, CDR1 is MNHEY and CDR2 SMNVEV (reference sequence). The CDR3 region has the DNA TGTGCCAGCAAAGAGTGGGGAGGGTTAACGGCCGGGGAGCTGTTTTTT. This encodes CASKEWGGLTAGELFF.

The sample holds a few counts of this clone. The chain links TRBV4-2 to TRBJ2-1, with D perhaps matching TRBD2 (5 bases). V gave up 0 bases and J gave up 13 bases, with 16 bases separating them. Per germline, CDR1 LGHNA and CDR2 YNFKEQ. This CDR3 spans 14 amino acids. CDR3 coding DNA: TGTGCCAGCAGCCAAGAAGGAGGCGAGTTTCTTCAGTTCTTC. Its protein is CASSQEGGEFLQFF.

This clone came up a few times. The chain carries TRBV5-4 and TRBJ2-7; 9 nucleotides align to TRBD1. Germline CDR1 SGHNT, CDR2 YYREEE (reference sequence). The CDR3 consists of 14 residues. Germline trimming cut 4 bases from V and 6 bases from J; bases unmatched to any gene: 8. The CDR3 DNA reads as TGTGCCAGCAGCCCCGGGACAGGGTTTCGCGAGCAGTACTTC. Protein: CASSPGTGFREQYF.

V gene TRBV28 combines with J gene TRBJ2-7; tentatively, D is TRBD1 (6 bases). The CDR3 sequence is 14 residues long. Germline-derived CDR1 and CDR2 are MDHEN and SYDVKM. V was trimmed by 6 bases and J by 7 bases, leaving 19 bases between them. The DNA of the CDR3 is TGTGCCAGCAGCCCCGGACAGTATTTGGGTGAGCAGTACTTC. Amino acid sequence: CASSPGQYLGEQYF.

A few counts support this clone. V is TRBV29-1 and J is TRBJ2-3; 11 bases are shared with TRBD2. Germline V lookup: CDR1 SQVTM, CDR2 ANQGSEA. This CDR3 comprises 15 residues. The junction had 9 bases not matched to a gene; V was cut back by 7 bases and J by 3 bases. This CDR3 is CSARGGLAETDTQYF. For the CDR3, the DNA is TGCAGCGCCCGGGGGGGACTAGCGGAGACAGATACGCAGTATTTT.

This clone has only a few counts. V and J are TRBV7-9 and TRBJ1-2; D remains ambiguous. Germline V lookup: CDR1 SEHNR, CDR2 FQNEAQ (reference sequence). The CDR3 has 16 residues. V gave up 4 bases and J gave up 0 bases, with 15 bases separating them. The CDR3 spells CASSSGGGKANYGYTF. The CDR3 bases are TGTGCCAGCAGCTCCGGAGGAGGAAAAGCTAACTATGGCTACACCTTC.

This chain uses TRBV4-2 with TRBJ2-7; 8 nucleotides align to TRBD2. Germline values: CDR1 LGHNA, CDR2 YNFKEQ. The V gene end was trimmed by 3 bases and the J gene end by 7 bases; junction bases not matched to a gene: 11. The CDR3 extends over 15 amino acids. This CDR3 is CASSHNSAGTREQYF. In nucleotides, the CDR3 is TGTGCCAGCAGCCACAATTCGGCGGGGACTAGGGAGCAGTACTTC.

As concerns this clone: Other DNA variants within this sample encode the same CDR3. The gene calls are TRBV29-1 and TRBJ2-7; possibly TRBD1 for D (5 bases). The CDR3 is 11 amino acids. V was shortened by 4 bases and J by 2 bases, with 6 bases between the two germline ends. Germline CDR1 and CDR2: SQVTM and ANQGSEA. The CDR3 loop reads CSVAGPYEQYF. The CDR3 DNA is TGCAGCGTTGCAGGGCCCTACGAGCAGTACTTC.

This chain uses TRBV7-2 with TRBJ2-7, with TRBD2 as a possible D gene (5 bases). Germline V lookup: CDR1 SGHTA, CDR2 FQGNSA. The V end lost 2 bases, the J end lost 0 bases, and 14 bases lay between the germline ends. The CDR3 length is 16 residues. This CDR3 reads CASSLSALGSSYEQYF. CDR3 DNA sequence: TGTGCCAGCAGCTTATCCGCGCTGGGGAGCTCCTACGAGCAGTACTTC.

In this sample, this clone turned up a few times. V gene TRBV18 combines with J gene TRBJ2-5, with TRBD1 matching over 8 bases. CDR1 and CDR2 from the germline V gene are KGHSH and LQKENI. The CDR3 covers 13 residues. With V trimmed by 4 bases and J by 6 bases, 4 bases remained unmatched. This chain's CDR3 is CASSLGQGQTQYF. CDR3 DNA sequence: TGTGCCAGCTCACTTGGACAGGGCCAGACCCAGTACTTC.

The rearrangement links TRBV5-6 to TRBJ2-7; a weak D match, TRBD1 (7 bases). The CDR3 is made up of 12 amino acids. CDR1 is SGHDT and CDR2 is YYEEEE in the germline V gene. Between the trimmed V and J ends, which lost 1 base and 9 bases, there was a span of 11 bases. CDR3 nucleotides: TGTGCCAGCAGCTTGTACAGGGGAGGGCAGTACTTC. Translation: CASSLYRGGQYF.

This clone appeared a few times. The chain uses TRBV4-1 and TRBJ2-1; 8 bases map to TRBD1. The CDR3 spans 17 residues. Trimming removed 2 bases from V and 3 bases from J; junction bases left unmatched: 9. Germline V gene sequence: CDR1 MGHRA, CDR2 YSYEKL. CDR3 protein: CASSQITTGVDYNEQFF. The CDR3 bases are TGCGCCAGCAGCCAAATAACGACAGGGGTGGACTACAATGAGCAGTTCTTC.

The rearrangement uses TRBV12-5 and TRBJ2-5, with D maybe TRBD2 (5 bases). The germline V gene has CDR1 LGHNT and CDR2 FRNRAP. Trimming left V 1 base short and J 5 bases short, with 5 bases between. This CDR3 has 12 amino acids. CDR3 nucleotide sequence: TGTGCTAGTGGTTTGGCGGGGGAGACCCAGTACTTC. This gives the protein CASGLAGETQYF. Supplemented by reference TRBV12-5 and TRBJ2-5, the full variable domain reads DARVTQTPRHKVTEMGQEVTMRCQPILGHNTVFWYRQTMMQGLELLAYFRNRAPLDDSGMPKDRFSAEMPDATLATLKIQPSEPRDSAVYFCASGLAGETQYFGPGTRLLVL.

CDR3 nucleotide sequence: TGTGCCAGCAGCTTGGCCCGGGGGGCGAGAGAGCAGTACTTC. This codes for CASSLARGAREQYF. The chain combines TRBV5-4 with TRBJ2-7; D may be TRBD2 (7 bases). V was pared by 0 bases and J by 7 bases, with 14 bases between. Germline CDR1 is SGHNT and CDR2 is YYREEE (reference sequence). This CDR3 spans 14 amino acids.

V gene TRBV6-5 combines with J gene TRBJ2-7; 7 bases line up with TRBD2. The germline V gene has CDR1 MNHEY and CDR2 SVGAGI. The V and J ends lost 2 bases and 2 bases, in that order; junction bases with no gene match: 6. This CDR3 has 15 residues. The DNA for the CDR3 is TGTGCCAGCAGTTACACGACTAGCCCAACCTACGAGCAGTACTTC. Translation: CASSYTTSPTYEQYF.

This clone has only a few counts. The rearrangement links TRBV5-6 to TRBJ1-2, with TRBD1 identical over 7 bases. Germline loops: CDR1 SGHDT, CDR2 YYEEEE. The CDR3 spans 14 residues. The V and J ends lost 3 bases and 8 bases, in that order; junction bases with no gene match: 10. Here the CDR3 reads CASSSTGSAKGYTF. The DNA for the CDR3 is TGTGCCAGCAGCTCGACAGGGTCGGCGAAGGGCTACACCTTC.

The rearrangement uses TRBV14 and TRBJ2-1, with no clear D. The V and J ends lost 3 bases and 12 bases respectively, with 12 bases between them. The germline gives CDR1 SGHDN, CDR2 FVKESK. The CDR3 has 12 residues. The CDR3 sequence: CASSQALAPQFF. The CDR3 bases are TGTGCCAGCAGCCAGGCCCTGGCCCCGCAGTTCTTC. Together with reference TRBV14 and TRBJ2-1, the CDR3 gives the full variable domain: EAGVTQFPSHSVIEKGQTVTLRCDPISGHDNLYWYRRVMGKEIKFLLHFVKESKQDESGMPNNRFLAERTGGTYSTLKVQPAELEDSGVYFCASSQALAPQFFGPGTRLTVL.

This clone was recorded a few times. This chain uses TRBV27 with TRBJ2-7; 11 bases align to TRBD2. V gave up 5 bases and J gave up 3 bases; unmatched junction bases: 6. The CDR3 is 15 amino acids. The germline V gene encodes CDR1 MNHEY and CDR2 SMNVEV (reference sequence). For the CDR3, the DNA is TGTGCCAGCAGTCGATATGGGACTAGCGGCTACGAGCAGTACTTC. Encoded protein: CASSRYGTSGYEQYF.